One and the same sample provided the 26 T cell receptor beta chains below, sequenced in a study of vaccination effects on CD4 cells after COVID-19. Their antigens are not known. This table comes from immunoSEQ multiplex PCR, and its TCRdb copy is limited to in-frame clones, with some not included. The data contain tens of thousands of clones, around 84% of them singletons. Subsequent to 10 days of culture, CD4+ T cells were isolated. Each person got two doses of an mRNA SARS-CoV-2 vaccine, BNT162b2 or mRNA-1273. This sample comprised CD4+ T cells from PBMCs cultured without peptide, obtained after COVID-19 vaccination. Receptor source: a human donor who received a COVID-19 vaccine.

The CDR3 DNA follows: TGCGCCAGCAGCTTACCGGGACAGCAAGGCACTGAAGCTTTCTTT. It is translated as CASSLPGQQGTEAFF. The rearrangement joins TRBV5-1 to TRBJ1-1, with 7 bases that match TRBD1. This CDR3 contains 15 residues. Trimming removed 2 bases from V and 4 bases from J; junction bases left unmatched: 8. Germline CDR1 SGHRS, CDR2 YFSETQ.

The DNA of the CDR3 is TGTGCCAGCAGTTCGGGGGTCCCCAATGAGCAGTTCTTC. Protein product: CASSSGVPNEQFF. The chain couples TRBV28 to TRBJ2-1, with D perhaps matching TRBD2 (6 bases). CDR1 MDHEN and CDR2 SYDVKM come from the germline V gene. CDR3 size: 13 residues. With 4 bases removed from V and 6 bases from J, the gap between germline ends came to 10 bases. Full variable domain (outside the CDR3, taken from reference TRBV28 and TRBJ2-1): DVKVTQSSRYLVKRTGEKVFLECVQDMDHENMFWYRQDPGLGLRLIYFSYDVKMKEKGDIPEGYSVSREKKERFSLILESASTNQTSMYLCASSSGVPNEQFFGPGTRLTVL.

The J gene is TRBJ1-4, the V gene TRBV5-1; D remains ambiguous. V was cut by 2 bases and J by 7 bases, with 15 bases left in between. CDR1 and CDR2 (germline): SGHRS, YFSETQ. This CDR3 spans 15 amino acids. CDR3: CASSFGRREGEKLFF. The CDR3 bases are TGCGCCAGCAGCTTTGGCCGGCGCGAGGGTGAAAAACTGTTTTTT.

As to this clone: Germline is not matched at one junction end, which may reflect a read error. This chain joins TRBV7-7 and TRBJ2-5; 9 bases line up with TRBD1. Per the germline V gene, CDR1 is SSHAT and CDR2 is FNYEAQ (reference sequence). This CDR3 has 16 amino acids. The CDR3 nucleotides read TGTGCTAGCAGCTTAGTCCAGGGAACAGGGGGCGAGACCCAGTACTTC. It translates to CASSLVQGTGGETQYF.

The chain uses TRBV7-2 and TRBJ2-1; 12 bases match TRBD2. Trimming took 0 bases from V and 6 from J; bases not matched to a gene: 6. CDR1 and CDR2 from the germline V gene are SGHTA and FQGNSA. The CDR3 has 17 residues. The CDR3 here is CASSLAPTSGGFNEQFF. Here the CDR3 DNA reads TGTGCCAGCAGCTTAGCTCCGACTAGCGGGGGTTTCAATGAGCAGTTCTTC. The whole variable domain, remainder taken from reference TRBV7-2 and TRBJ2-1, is GAGVSQSPSNKVTEKGKDVELRCDPISGHTALYWYRQSLGQGLEFLIYFQGNSAPDKSGLPSDRFSAERTGGSVSTLTIQRTQQEDSAVYLCASSLAPTSGGFNEQFFGPGTRLTVL.

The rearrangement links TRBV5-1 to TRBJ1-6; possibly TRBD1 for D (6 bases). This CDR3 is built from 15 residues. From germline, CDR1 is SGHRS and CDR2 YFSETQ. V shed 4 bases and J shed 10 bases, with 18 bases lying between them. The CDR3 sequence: CASSRGPGVGSPLHF. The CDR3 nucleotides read TGCGCCAGCAGCCGGGGGCCAGGGGTTGGGTCACCCCTCCACTTT.

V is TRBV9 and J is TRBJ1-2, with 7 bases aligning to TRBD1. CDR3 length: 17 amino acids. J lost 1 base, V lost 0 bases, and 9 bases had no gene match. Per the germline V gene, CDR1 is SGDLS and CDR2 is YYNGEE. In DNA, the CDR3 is TGTGCCAGCAGCGTAGGTGAGGGGGCAGGGAGTAACTATGGCTACACCTTC. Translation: CASSVGEGAGSNYGYTF.

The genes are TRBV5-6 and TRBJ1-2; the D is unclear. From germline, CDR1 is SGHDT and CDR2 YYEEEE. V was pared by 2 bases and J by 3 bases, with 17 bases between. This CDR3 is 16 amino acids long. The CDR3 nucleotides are TGTGCCAGCAGCTTTCGGGCCGACCAGCCCTACTATGGCTACACCTTC. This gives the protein CASSFRADQPYYGYTF.

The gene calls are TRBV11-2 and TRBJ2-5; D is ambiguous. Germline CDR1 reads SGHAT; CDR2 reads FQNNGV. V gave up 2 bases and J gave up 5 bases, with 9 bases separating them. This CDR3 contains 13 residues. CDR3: CASSLFLGETQYF. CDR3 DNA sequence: TGTGCCAGCAGCTTATTCCTAGGCGAGACCCAGTACTTC.

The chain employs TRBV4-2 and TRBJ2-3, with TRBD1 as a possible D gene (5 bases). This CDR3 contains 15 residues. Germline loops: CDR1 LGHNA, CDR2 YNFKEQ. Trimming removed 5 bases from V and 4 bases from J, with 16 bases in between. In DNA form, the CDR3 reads TGTGCCAGCAGCGAATCACCAGGGTGGGCAGATACGCAGTATTTT. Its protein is CASSESPGWADTQYF.

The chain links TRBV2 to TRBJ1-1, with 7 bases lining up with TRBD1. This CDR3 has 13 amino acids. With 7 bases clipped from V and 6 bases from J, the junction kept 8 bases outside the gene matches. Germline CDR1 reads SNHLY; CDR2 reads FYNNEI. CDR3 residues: CASKEGASPEAFF. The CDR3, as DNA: TGTGCCAGCAAGGAGGGGGCCAGCCCTGAAGCTTTCTTT.

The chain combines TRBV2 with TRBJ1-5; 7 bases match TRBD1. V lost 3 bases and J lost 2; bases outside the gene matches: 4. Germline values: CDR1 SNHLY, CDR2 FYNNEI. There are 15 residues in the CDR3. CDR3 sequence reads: CASSEQGVGNQPQHF. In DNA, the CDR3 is TGTGCCAGCAGTGAGCAGGGGGTCGGCAATCAGCCCCAGCATTTT.

CDR3 DNA sequence: TGTGCCAGCGGAACTCACAGGGGGGGAGAAAAACTGTTTTTT. As protein: CASGTHRGGEKLFF. V usage is TRBV28 and J usage is TRBJ1-4; TRBD1 agrees at 8 bases. Germline V gene data show CDR1 as MDHEN and CDR2 as SYDVKM. This CDR3 is built from 14 residues. The J segment lost 8 bases and the V segment lost 8 bases, leaving 10 bases of the junction unmatched.

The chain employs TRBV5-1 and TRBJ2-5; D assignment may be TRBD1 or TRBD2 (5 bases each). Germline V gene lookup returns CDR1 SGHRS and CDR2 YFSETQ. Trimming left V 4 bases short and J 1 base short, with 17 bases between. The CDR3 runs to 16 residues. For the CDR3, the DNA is TGCGCCAGCAGCAGGGACGGGACGGCCGTCCAAGAGACCCAGTACTTC. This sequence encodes CASSRDGTAVQETQYF.

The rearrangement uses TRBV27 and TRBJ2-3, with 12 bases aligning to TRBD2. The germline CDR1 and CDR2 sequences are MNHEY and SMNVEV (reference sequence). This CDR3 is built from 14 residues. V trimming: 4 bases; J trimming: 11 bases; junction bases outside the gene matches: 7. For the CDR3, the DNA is TGTGCCAGCAGTTCGCTAGCGGGAGGGCCGGGGCAGTATTTT. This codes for CASSSLAGGPGQYF.

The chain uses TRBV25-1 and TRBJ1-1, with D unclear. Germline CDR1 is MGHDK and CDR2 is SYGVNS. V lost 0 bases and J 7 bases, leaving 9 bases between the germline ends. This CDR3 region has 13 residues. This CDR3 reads CASSEYPYFEAFF. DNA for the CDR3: TGTGCCAGCAGTGAATACCCCTACTTTGAAGCTTTCTTT.

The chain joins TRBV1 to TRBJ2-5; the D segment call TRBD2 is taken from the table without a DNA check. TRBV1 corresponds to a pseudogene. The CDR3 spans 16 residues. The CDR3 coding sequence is TGCACCAGCAGCCCCCGGCGACTAGCGGGGGGGGTGACCCAGTACTTC. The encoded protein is CTSSPRRLAGGVTQYF.

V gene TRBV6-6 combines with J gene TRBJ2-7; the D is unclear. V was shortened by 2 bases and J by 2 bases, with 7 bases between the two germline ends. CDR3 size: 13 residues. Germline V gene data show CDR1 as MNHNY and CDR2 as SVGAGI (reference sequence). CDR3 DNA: TGTGCCAGCAGTTACGGGTCGACCTACGAGCAGTACTTC. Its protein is CASSYGSTYEQYF.

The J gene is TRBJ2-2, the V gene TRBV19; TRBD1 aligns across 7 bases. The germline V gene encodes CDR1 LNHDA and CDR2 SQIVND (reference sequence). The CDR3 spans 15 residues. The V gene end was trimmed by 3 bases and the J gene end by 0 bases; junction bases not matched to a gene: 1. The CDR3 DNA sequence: TGTGCCAGTAGTATGAGGGGGCCGAACACCGGGGAGCTGTTTTTT. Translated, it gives CASSMRGPNTGELFF.

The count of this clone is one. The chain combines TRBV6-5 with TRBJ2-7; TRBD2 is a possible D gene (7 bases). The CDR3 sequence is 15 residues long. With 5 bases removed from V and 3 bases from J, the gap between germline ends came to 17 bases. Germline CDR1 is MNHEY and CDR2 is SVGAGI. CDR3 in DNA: TGTGCCAGCAGTAATCCGGGGGGCCAATTCTACGAGCAGTACTTC. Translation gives CASSNPGGQFYEQYF.

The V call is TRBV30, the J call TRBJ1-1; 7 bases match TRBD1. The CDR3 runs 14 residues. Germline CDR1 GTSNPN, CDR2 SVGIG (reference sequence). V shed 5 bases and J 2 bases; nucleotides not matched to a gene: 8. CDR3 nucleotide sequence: TGTGCCTGGGATCCGGGACAGTCTAACACTGAAGCTTTCTTT. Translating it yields CAWDPGQSNTEAFF.

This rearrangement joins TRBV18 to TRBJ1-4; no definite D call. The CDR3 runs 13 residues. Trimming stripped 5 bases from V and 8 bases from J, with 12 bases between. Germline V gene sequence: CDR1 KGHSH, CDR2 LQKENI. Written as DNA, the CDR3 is TGTGCCAGCTCAAGGGAATCGGGAGAAAAACTGTTTTTT. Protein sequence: CASSRESGEKLFF.

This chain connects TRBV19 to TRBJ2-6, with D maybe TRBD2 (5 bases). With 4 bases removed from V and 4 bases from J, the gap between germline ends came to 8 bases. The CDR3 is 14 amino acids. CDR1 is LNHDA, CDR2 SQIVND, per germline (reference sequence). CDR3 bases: TGTGCCAGTAGTAGGAGCGGCGGGGCCAACGTCCTGACTTTC. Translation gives CASSRSGGANVLTF.

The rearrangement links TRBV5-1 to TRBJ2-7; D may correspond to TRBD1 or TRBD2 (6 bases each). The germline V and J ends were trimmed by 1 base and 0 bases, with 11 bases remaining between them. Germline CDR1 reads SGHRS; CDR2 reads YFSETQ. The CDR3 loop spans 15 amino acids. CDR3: CASSLMGGDSYEQYF. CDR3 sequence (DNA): TGCGCCAGCAGCTTGATGGGGGGCGACTCCTACGAGCAGTACTTC.

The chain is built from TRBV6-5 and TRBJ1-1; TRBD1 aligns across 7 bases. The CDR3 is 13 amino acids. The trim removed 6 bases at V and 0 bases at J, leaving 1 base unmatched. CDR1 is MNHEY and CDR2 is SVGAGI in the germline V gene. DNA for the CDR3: TGTGCCAGCAGCACAGGGGTGAACACTGAAGCTTTCTTT. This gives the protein CASSTGVNTEAFF.

CDR3 nucleotide sequence: TGTGCCAGCAGCCTTACGGCCCCACCTAGCGGTACAGATACGCAGTATTTT. Encoded protein: CASSLTAPPSGTDTQYF. The genes are TRBV3-1 (or the pseudogene TRBV3-2) and TRBJ2-3; TRBD2 aligns across 7 bases. The CDR3 is made up of 17 amino acids. Germline-derived CDR1 and CDR2 are LGHDT and YNNKEL (reference sequence). Trimming cost V 4 bases and J 3 bases; bases outside gene matches: 13.